The source of this T cell receptor (beta chain) is a study of blood T cells in healthy people across ages. Trimming shortened V by 0 bases and J by 8 bases, and 17 bases separated the two germline ends. CDR3 size: 16 residues. A J-beta primer mix and a sample-barcoded 5' primer were used in a second PCR of roughly 7 to 12 cycles. TCRdb called the 5' RACE reads again in MiXCR, with one record for every CDR3 protein. The sample carries a few hundred thousand distinct CDR3 sequences, around a quarter recorded once. These sequences were also reported in another study, on T cells of mothers and their children.

The origin of this receptor is a boy younger than 10 in good health. Material for sequencing was blood. J is TRBJ1-5 and V is TRBV12-3 or TRBV12-4; D unclear. CDR3 bases: TGTGCCAGCAGTTTAGCGCTTGGTCTTCCCGGGAAGCCCCAGCATTTT. Its protein product is CASSLALGLPGKPQHF.